This T cell receptor (beta chain) was recorded in a study of response to subunit inactivated influenza vaccine (dated by TCRdb to between 2018 and 2020). About the investigation overall: Deep quantitative T cell receptor repertoire profiling was used in the study to track responses to a trivalent subunit inactivated influenza vaccine.

V has 6 bases trimmed and J has 3 bases trimmed; junction bases matching no gene number 13. CDR1 and CDR2 (SGHRS, YFSETQ) derive from the germline V gene. The CDR3 contains 16 residues, cysteine and phenylalanine counted. Only the CDR3 region is kept as DNA, spanning 48 bases read in frame from base 1. Receptor libraries were prepared by RT-PCR. The sample was run on an Illumina HiSeq 2500. TCRdb redid the processing of the public reads, applying fastp at Q25 and MiXCR, and retained in-frame beta chains. Every CDR3 protein is listed once, alongside the most common genes and DNA of its rows. The sample has 650,000 to 800,000 distinct CDR3 sequences on record, around 13% of them singletons. 6.5% to 8.5% of the sample rests with the top ten. Notes on this clonotype: This clone's antigen is unknown. No much larger clone is present one base from it, and per-base qualities are unavailable.

Paper-wide results and their limitations: The authors proposed that each seasonal influenza vaccination may bring in only a limited number of new T cells.

In this chain, TRBV5-1 is recombined with TRBJ2-3, with TRBD2 matching 7 junction bases. The specimen was PBMCs from blood, collected around 15 days before vaccination. The receptor's source is a man in his forties or fifties who received an inactivated influenza vaccine. Donor details come from another sample of the same person, matched by shared clones. CDR3 reads: CASTGGTNINTDTQYF. The nucleotides read TGCGCCAGCACTGGCGGGACTAACATAAATACAGATACGCAGTATTTT.